The rows below give T cell receptor beta chains drawn from one sample of a study of blood T cell repertoires in COVID-19. Method: immunoSEQ multiplex PCR; TCRdb's copy keeps in-frame clones and lacks some. Of some 230,000 clones listed, 75% to 90% are singletons. The sequencing sample was made of PBMCs or T cells enriched from blood (not recorded which). The receptors shown here come from a woman aged 18-29 years in a cohort exposed to, infected with or recovered from COVID-19 (not recorded which). Both conserved end residues are part of each CDR3. D genes are given only for firm matches. Not all rows give a size; the values are once, few, many and, for expanded clones, a class.

size	D	V	J	CDR3	DNA
once	.	TRBV24-1	TRBJ2-7	CATRGGDKHEQYF	TGTGCCACCAGGGGAGGCGATAAGCACGAGCAGTACTTC
.	TRBD2	TRBV29-1	TRBJ2-1	CSVGGGTSLNEQFF	TGCAGCGTTGGGGGGGGGACTTCCCTTAATGAGCAGTTCTTC
.	.	TRBV12-3/TRBV12-4	TRBJ2-7	CASSTGLTQYF	TGTGCCAGCAGCACCGGTCTTACGCAGTACTTC
.	TRBD2	TRBV15	TRBJ2-1	CATSREAGGNYNEQFF	TGTGCCACCAGCAGAGAGGCGGGGGGGAATTACAATGAGCAGTTCTTC
.	.	TRBV27	TRBJ2-1	CASSFLGDNNEQFF	TGTGCCAGCAGTTTCCTAGGGGATAACAATGAGCAGTTCTTC
.	.	TRBV4-2	TRBJ1-5	CASSRTRAGDNQPQHF	TGTGCCAGCAGCCGGACTCGGGCGGGAGATAATCAGCCCCAGCATTTT
.	TRBD2	TRBV9	TRBJ2-2	CASSVELAGRTGELFF	TGTGCCAGCAGCGTAGAACTAGCGGGCCGTACCGGGGAGCTGTTTTTT
.	TRBD2	TRBV27	TRBJ2-5	CASSYRTSGWETQYF	TGTGCCAGCAGTTACCGGACTAGCGGATGGGAGACCCAGTACTTC
.	TRBD1	TRBV24-1	TRBJ2-6	CATSDPTGFGANVLTF	TGTGCCACCAGTGATCCGACAGGGTTCGGGGCCAACGTCCTGACTTTC
.	.	TRBV9	TRBJ1-3	CASSVGRGGNTIYF	TGTGCCAGCAGCGTAGGAAGGGGGGGAAACACCATATATTTT
.	.	TRBV2	TRBJ2-7	CASSDEKSYEQYF	TGTGCCAGCAGTGATGAGAAGTCCTACGAGCAGTACTTC
.	TRBD1	TRBV7-8	TRBJ1-2	CASSSRDRGRDYGYTF	TGTGCCAGCAGCTCCCGGGACAGGGGGCGTGACTATGGCTACACCTTC
.	.	TRBV10-3	TRBJ2-1	CAISAPGEGGYEQFF	TGTGCCATCAGTGCCCCCGGGGAGGGGGGGTATGAGCAGTTCTTC
.	.	TRBV6-1	TRBJ1-3	CASSEVPSPGGNTIYF	TGTGCCAGCAGTGAAGTACCCTCGCCGGGAGGAAACACCATATATTTT
.	TRBD1	TRBV6-5	TRBJ2-4	CASTTTGPKNIQYF	TGTGCCAGCACCACGACAGGGCCCAAAAACATTCAGTACTTC
few	.	TRBV15	TRBJ2-7	CATSREGTDRYEQYF	TGTGCCACCAGCAGAGAAGGAACGGACAGATACGAGCAGTACTTC
.	TRBD2	TRBV19	TRBJ2-7	CASSPQGLAGGEQYF	TGTGCCAGTAGTCCCCAGGGACTAGCGGGAGGCGAGCAGTACTTC
.	.	TRBV7-9	TRBJ1-1	CASSPPVWGDNTEAFF	TGTGCCAGCAGCCCTCCGGTGTGGGGGGATAACACTGAAGCTTTCTTT
.	TRBD1	TRBV6-5	TRBJ1-2	CASSSPGGSYGYTF	TGTGCCAGCAGCTCCCCAGGGGGGAGCTATGGCTACACCTTC
.	.	TRBV27	TRBJ2-7	CASSLGTPYEQYF	TGTGCCAGCAGTTTGGGGACACCCTACGAGCAGTACTTC
.	.	TRBV11-2	TRBJ1-1	CASSLGAHTEAFF	TGTGCCAGCAGCTTAGGGGCCCACACTGAAGCTTTCTTT
.	.	TRBV28	TRBJ2-3	CASSLLAAQYF	TGTGCCAGCAGTTTATTGGCTGCGCAGTATTTT
once	.	TRBV9	TRBJ2-1	CASSVVGEGEQFF	TGTGCCAGCAGCGTAGTTGGTGAGGGTGAGCAGTTCTTC
.	TRBD1	TRBV6-5	TRBJ2-7	CASSYSGDSSYEQYF	TGTGCCAGCAGTTACTCTGGGGACAGCAGCTACGAGCAGTACTTC
once	.	TRBV6-5	TRBJ2-3	CASSPPGDTQYF	TGTGCCAGCAGCCCCCCCGGGGATACGCAGTATTTT
.	TRBD1	TRBV14	TRBJ1-1	CASSGYRGMAEAFF	TGTGCCAGCAGCGGTTACAGGGGTATGGCTGAAGCTTTCTTT
.	TRBD1	TRBV2	TRBJ1-2	CASSPSTGSYGYTF	TGTGCCAGCAGCCCATCGACAGGGAGCTATGGCTACACCTTC
.	TRBD1	TRBV25-1	TRBJ1-5	CASSEGGRGKQPQHF	TGTGCCAGCAGTGAAGGGGGCAGGGGGAAGCAGCCCCAGCATTTT
.	TRBD2	TRBV10-3	TRBJ2-1	CAISEASSGEYNEQFF	TGTGCCATCAGTGAGGCCTCTAGCGGGGAATACAATGAGCAGTTCTTC
.	.	TRBV21-1	TRBJ2-2	CASFQRGGRASGELFF	TGTGCCAGCTTCCAGCGGGGCGGGAGGGCCTCGGGGGAGCTGTTTTTT
.	.	TRBV15	TRBJ1-1	CATVRTPVGMNTEAFF	TGTGCCACCGTCAGGACTCCGGTTGGAATGAACACTGAAGCTTTCTTT
.	TRBD2	TRBV4-1	TRBJ2-1	CASSQERESSYNEQFF	TGCGCCAGCAGCCAGGAGCGGGAGAGTTCCTACAATGAGCAGTTCTTC